These 18 T cell receptor beta chains came from one sample sequenced in a study of blood T cell repertoires in COVID-19. This table comes from immunoSEQ multiplex PCR, and its TCRdb copy is limited to in-frame clones, with some not included. Of approximately 190,000 clones in the sample, roughly 84% were seen once. The sample was PBMCs or T cells enriched from blood (not recorded which). Receptors were obtained from a woman in her thirties who had been exposed to COVID-19.

The J gene is TRBJ2-4, the V gene TRBV4-3; 7 bases match TRBD2. CDR3 length equals 15 residues. Losses at the gene ends were 4 bases for V and 8 bases for J; bases not matched to a gene: 11. The germline V gene encodes CDR1 LGHNA and CDR2 YSLEER. The CDR3, as DNA: TGCGCCAGCAGCCCCGCCGGGGGGTTTAAGGACATTCAGTACTTC. It codes for CASSPAGGFKDIQYF.

V is TRBV27 and J is TRBJ1-1, with 9 bases fitting TRBD1. Germline V gene data show CDR1 as MNHEY and CDR2 as SMNVEV (reference sequence). Trimming at V came to 5 bases and at J to 0 bases, leaving 7 bases not matched to a gene. There are 16 residues in the CDR3. CDR3 bases: TGTGCCAGCAGTGGACAGGGGAATAATGTGAACACTGAAGCTTTCTTT. It codes for CASSGQGNNVNTEAFF.

The chain employs TRBV11-1 and TRBJ1-1; 9 bases match TRBD1. V shed 5 bases, J shed 5 bases, and the junction held 6 bases outside the gene matches. Germline lookup yields CDR1 SGHAT and CDR2 FQDESV (reference sequence). The CDR3 contains 14 residues. The CDR3 DNA sequence: TGTGCCAGCAGCCCGAAGGGACAGGGAACTGAAGCTTTCTTT. It yields the protein CASSPKGQGTEAFF.

This clone was seen more than once but under ten times. In DNA, the CDR3 is TGTGCCAGCAGCCAACGGACAGGGATGGACACTGAAGCTTTCTTT. This encodes CASSQRTGMDTEAFF. This chain connects TRBV7-6 to TRBJ1-1; 8 bases align to TRBD1. Germline CDR1 reads SGHVS; CDR2 reads FNYEAQ. The length of the CDR3 is 15 residues. V lost 5 bases, J lost 3 bases, and 8 bases stayed unmatched.

The table lists this clone with a few counts. V gene TRBV19 combines with J gene TRBJ1-6; 8 nucleotides line up with TRBD1. V was pared by 6 bases and J by 9 bases, with 7 bases of the junction left unmatched. Germline V CDR1 and CDR2: LNHDA, SQIVND (reference sequence). This CDR3 has 14 residues. The CDR3 loop is CASSNRGIGSPLHF. DNA of the CDR3: TGTGCCAGTAGCAACAGGGGGATCGGTTCACCCCTCCACTTT.

Here the CDR3 DNA reads TGTGCCAGCAGCCAATATTCAGGGGTAGATGGCTACACCTTC. Its protein is CASSQYSGVDGYTF. This sequence joins TRBV16 and TRBJ1-2, with D perhaps matching TRBD1 (6 bases). Germline lookup yields CDR1 KGHSY and CDR2 FQNENV. V dropped 1 base and J dropped 6 bases, with 12 bases sitting between them. The CDR3 is 14 residues long.

This sequence joins TRBV9 and TRBJ1-1, with D unclear. Germline CDR1 SGDLS, CDR2 YYNGEE. Deletions cut 0 bases from V and 3 bases from J, with 6 bases between. CDR3 length equals 13 residues. In DNA form, the CDR3 reads TGTGCCAGCAGCGTAGCTTTTGACACTGAAGCTTTCTTT. It specifies CASSVAFDTEAFF.

This chain joins TRBV14 and TRBJ1-4; no firm D call. Looked up from germline, CDR1 is SGHDN and CDR2 is FVKESK. Trimming left V 2 bases short and J 0 bases short, with 7 bases between. The CDR3 sequence is 15 residues long. The CDR3 sequence is CASSQWSSTNEKLFF. CDR3 DNA: TGTGCCAGCAGCCAATGGAGTTCAACTAATGAAAAACTGTTTTTT.

V usage is TRBV19 and J usage is TRBJ1-5, with D possibly being TRBD1 (6 bases). V was cut by 3 bases and J by 4 bases, with 16 bases left in between. In germline, CDR1 is LNHDA, CDR2 SQIVND (reference sequence). This CDR3 is 16 amino acids long. The chain's CDR3 is CASSILRTALNQPQHF. In nucleotides, the CDR3 is TGTGCCAGTAGTATTCTTCGGACAGCCCTTAATCAGCCCCAGCATTTT. The whole variable domain, filled in from reference TRBV19 and TRBJ1-5, reads DGGITQSPKYLFRKEGQNVTLSCEQNLNHDAMYWYRQDPGQGLRLIYYSQIVNDFQKGDIAEGYSVSREKKESFPLTVTSAQKNPTAFYLCASSILRTALNQPQHFGDGTRLSIL.

The chain carries TRBV4-1 and TRBJ1-2; D gene unclear. The CDR3 length is 13 residues. Trimming removed 1 base from V and 5 bases from J, with 8 bases in between. CDR1 MGHRA and CDR2 YSYEKL come from the germline V gene. The CDR3 sequence is CASSQVVGYGYTF. In nucleotides, the CDR3 is TGCGCCAGCAGCCAAGTAGTCGGGTATGGCTACACCTTC.

This clone was found many times. The sample holds other DNA sequences that translate to the same CDR3. The chain couples TRBV3-1 (or the pseudogene TRBV3-2) to TRBJ1-2; 7 bases align to TRBD1. Germline V lookup: CDR1 LGHDT, CDR2 YNNKEL (reference sequence). The CDR3 consists of 13 residues. V lost 4 bases to trimming and J lost 4 bases; unmatched junction nucleotides: 3. The CDR3 DNA reads as TGTGCCAGCAGCCCAGGGACAGCCTATGGCTACACCTTC. Protein sequence: CASSPGTAYGYTF.

With regard to this clone: One junction end disagrees with the germline gene, perhaps due to a read error. The rearrangement uses TRBV5-1 and TRBJ1-1; tentative D call: TRBD1 (5 bases). The CDR3 is 14 residues long. Germline assignment: CDR1 SGHRS and CDR2 YFSETQ. In DNA form, the CDR3 reads TGCGCCAGCAGGTTGGACATTCTCCCCACTGAAGCTTTCTTT. The encoded protein is CASRLDILPTEAFF.

V is TRBV27 and J is TRBJ2-1; TRBD2 matches 13 bases. Germline V lookup: CDR1 MNHEY, CDR2 SMNVEV (reference sequence). The V and J ends lost 5 bases and 10 bases, in that order; junction bases with no gene match: 8. The CDR3 consists of 15 residues. CDR3 protein: CASSPVTSGGPEQFF. CDR3 sequence (DNA): TGTGCCAGCAGTCCGGTGACTAGCGGGGGGCCGGAGCAGTTCTTC.

The genes are TRBV14 and TRBJ1-2, with 8 bases lining up with TRBD1. The CDR3 runs 14 residues. The V segment lost 1 base and the J segment 3 bases; nucleotides outside the gene matches: 1. Germline loops: CDR1 SGHDN, CDR2 FVKESK. The CDR3 spells CASSQGQGHYGYTF. The DNA for the CDR3 is TGTGCCAGCAGCCAAGGACAGGGGCACTATGGCTACACCTTC.

The J gene is TRBJ1-6, the V gene TRBV27, with TRBD1 matching 8 bases. The CDR3 is made up of 15 amino acids. V lost 5 bases to trimming and J lost 10 bases; unmatched junction nucleotides: 10. Germline CDR1 and CDR2: MNHEY and SMNVEV (reference sequence). CDR3 in amino acids: CASSQGAPAGSPLHF. The CDR3 DNA is TGTGCCAGCAGTCAGGGGGCCCCCGCGGGCTCACCCCTCCACTTT.

The chain combines TRBV7-9 with TRBJ2-7; 8 bases fit TRBD1. Germline-derived CDR1 and CDR2 are SEHNR and FQNEAQ (reference sequence). This CDR3 comprises 15 residues. V dropped 4 bases and J dropped 0; count of bases not matched to a gene: 5. The CDR3 reads CASSSTGGSSYEQYF. For the CDR3, the DNA is TGTGCCAGCAGCTCCACAGGGGGAAGCTCCTACGAGCAGTACTTC. Supplemented by reference TRBV7-9 and TRBJ2-7, the full variable domain reads DTGVSQNPRHKITKRGQNVTFRCDPISEHNRLYWYRQTLGQGPEFLTYFQNEAQLEKSRLLSDRFSAERPKGSFSTLEIQRTEQGDSAMYLCASSSTGGSSYEQYFGPGTRLTVT.

The chain links TRBV3-1 (or the pseudogene TRBV3-2) to TRBJ1-1; 7 bases fit TRBD1. Germline CDR1 is LGHDT and CDR2 is YNNKEL (reference sequence). V lost 4 bases, J lost 0 bases, and 5 bases stayed unmatched. The CDR3 is 15 residues long. The CDR3 region has the DNA TGTGCCAGCAGCCCAAGTGACAGGGTGAACACTGAAGCTTTCTTT. Translation: CASSPSDRVNTEAFF.

V usage is TRBV7-6 and J usage is TRBJ1-1; D possibly corresponds to TRBD1 (5 bases). Between the trimmed V and J ends, which lost 5 bases and 0 bases, there was a span of 10 bases. Germline CDR1 and CDR2: SGHVS and FNYEAQ. This CDR3 contains 14 residues. The CDR3 loop reads CASSLGRMNTEAFF. In nucleotides, the CDR3 is TGTGCCAGCAGCCTGGGGCGCATGAACACTGAAGCTTTCTTT.